This T cell receptor beta chain is drawn from a study of technical replicates of blood from a few donors. V lost 4 bases, J lost 5 bases, and 18 bases lay in between. The CDR3 has 15 residues. The germline CDR1 and CDR2 sequences are SGDLS and YYNGEE. Only in-frame clones appear in the TCRdb table, and some are missing; sequencing was by immunoSEQ multiplex PCR. The repertoire holds about 71,000 clones, with more than 90% as singletons. This clone has more than one count but fewer than ten. The clonotype comes from a human donor in good health. The V call is TRBV9, the J call TRBJ1-1; the D is unclear. Source material: T cells isolated from PBMCs. CDR3 coding DNA: TGTGCCAGCAGCTCCCTGGCCGGCCGGGAGACTGAAGCTTTCTTT. This sequence encodes CASSSLAGRETEAFF.